The present entry profiles one T cell receptor beta chain with its context. The sample belongs to a study of T-cell reconstitution after alpha-beta-depleted transplantation in children. TCRbeta library construction was performed incorporating unique molecular identifiers. MiXCR was run by TCRdb on the PCR reads, yielding one entry per CDR3 protein. The sample consists of around 420,000 distinct CDR3 sequences, around 15% of them appearing once. This CDR3 contains 16 residues. Per germline, CDR1 SNHLY and CDR2 FYNNEI. After removal of 7 bases from V and 3 bases from J, the junction contained 12 bases not matched to a gene.

The rearrangement joins TRBV2 to TRBJ2-7, with 10 bases fitting TRBD2. Specimen: PBMCs, mostly from graft donor cells, collected 360 days after TCRalphabeta/CD19-depleted stem cell transplant. The TCR sequence derives from a boy younger than two who had a stem cell transplant for Wiskott-Aldrich syndrome, so the T cells may come from the graft donor. CDR3 sequence: CASTAFPIAGGYEQYF. The CDR3 DNA reads as TGTGCCAGCACGGCCTTCCCAATAGCGGGGGGCTACGAGCAGTACTTC.